This TCR beta chain was sequenced in a study of blood T cell repertoires in COVID-19. Overall study: Acute-phase and convalescent COVID-19 samples originated in the United States, Italy and Spain. PBMCs, B-cell-depleted T cells, or T cells were the source of the cDNA or gDNA that made up the material.

The germline V and J ends were trimmed by 5 bases and 0 bases, with 17 bases remaining between them. There are 16 residues in the CDR3. Germline loops: CDR1 GTSNPN, CDR2 SVGIG (reference sequence). Authors' data handling: Reference gene primer amplification yielded estimated nucleated cell counts. Method: immunoSEQ multiplex PCR; TCRdb's copy keeps in-frame clones and lacks some. That table is the source of V, J and clone size, and D and trimming were worked out from the DNA. The sample contains roughly 330,000 clones, 85% to 90% of which appear only once. Sequencing was carried out using PBMCs or T cells enriched from blood (not recorded which). This receptor was obtained from a woman aged 18-29 years who had recovered from COVID-19. V usage is TRBV30 and J usage is TRBJ2-1; D perhaps matches TRBD2 (5 bases). The CDR3 region is CAWAERGPSSYNEQFF. The CDR3 nucleotides read TGTGCCTGGGCAGAACGGGGTCCTTCCTCCTACAATGAGCAGTTCTTC.